The clone carrying this TCR beta chain was observed a few times. The antigen is undetermined. V shed 1 base, J shed 3 bases, and the junction held 5 bases outside the gene matches. From germline, CDR1 is LGHNA and CDR2 YNFKEQ. The CDR3 is 17 amino acids. Unique molecular identifiers were incorporated into the prepared TCRbeta library. TCRdb fed the PCR reads into MiXCR, producing one record per CDR3 protein. The repertoire holds about 130,000 distinct CDR3 sequences, with roughly 9% as singletons. This entry belongs to a study of T-cell reconstitution after alpha-beta-depleted transplantation in children. Study-wide results and limits: T-cell numbers and diversity one year post-transplant derived largely from freshly generated T cells. High day-60 TCRbeta diversity in some patients came from surviving recipient T cells and thymic progenitors. By about two months after transplant, alpha-beta T cells reportedly arose from several hundred graft clones that had expanded.

The V gene is TRBV4-2, the J gene TRBJ2-5, with 13 bases identical to TRBD2. This specimen was PBMCs, mostly from graft donor cells, taken 180 days after TCRalphabeta/CD19-depleted stem cell transplant. The receptor was derived from a girl under three years old who had a stem cell transplant for combined immunodeficiency, so the T cells may come from the graft donor. The CDR3 DNA sequence: TGTGCCAGCAGCCAAGGACTAGCGGGGGGCCGTGAAGAGACCCAGTACTTC. This encodes CASSQGLAGGREETQYF.